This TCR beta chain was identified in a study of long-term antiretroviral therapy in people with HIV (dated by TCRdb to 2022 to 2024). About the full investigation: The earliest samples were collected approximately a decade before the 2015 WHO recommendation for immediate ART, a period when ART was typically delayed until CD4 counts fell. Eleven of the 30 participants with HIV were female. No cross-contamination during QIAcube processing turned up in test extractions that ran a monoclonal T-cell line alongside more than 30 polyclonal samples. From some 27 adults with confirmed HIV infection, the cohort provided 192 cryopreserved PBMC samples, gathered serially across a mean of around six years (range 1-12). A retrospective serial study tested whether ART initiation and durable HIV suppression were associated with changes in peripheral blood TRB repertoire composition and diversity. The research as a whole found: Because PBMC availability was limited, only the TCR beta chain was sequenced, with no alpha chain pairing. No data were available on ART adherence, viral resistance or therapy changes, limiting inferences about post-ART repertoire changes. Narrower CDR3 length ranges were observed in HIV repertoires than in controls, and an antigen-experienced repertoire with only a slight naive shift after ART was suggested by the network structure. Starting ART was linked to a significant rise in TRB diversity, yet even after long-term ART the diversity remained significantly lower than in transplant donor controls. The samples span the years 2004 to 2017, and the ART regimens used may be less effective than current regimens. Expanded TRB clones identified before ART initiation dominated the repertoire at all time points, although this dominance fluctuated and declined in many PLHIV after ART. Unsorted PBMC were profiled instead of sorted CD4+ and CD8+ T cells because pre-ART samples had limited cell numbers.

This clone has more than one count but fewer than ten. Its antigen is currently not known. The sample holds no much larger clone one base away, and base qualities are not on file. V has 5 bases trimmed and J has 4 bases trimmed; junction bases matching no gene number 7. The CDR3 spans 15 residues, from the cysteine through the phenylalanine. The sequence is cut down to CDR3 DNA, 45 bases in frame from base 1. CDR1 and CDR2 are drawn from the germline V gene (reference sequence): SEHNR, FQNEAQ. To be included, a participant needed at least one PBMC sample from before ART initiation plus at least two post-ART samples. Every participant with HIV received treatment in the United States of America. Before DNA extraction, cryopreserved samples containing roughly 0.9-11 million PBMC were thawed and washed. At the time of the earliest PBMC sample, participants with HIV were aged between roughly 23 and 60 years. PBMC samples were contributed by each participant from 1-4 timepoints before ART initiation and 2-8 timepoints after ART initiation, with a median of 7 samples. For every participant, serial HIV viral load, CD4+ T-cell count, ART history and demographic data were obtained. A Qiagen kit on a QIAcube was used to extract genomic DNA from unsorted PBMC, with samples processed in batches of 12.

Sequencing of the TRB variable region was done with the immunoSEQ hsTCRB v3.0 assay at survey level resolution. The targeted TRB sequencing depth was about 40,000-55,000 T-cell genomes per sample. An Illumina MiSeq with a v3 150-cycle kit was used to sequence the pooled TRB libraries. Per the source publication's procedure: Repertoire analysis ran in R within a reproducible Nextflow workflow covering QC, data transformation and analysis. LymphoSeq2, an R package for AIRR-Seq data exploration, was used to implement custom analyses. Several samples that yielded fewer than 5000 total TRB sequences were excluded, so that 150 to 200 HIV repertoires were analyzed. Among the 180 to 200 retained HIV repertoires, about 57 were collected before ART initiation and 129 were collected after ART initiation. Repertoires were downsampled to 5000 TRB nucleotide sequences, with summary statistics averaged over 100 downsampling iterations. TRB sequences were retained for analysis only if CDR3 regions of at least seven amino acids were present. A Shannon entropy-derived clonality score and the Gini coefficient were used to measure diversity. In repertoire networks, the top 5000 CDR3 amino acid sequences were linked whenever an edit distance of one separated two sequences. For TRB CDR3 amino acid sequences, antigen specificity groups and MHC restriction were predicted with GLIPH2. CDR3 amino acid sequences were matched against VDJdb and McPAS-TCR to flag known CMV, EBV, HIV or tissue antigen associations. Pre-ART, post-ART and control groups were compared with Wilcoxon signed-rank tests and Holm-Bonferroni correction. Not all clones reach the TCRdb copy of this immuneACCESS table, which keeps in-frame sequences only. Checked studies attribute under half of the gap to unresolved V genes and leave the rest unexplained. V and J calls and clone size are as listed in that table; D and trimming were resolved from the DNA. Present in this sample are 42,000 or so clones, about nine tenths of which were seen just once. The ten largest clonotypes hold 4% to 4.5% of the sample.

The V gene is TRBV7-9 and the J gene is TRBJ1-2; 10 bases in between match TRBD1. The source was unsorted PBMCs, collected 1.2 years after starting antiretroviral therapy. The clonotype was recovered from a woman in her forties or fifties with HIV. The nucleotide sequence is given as TGTGCCAGCAGCCCCCGGGACAGGGGATCCTATGGCTACACCTTC. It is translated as CASSPRDRGSYGYTF. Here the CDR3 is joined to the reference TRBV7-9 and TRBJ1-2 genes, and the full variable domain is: DTGVSQNPRHKITKRGQNVTFRCDPISEHNRLYWYRQTLGQGPEFLTYFQNEAQLEKSRLLSDRFSAERPKGSFSTLEIQRTEQGDSAMYLCASSPRDRGSYGYTFGSGTRLTVV.